A selection of T cell receptor beta chains follows, all from one sample in a study of early T cells in non-severe SARS-CoV-2 infection. TCRdb called the 5' RACE reads again in MiXCR, with one record for every CDR3 protein. The profile shows about 67,000 distinct CDR3 sequences, around 10% of them singletons. Sequencing input: whole blood. The receptors were gathered from an adult who was a healthcare worker with PCR-confirmed SARS-CoV-2 infection or an uninfected control (not recorded which). The CDR3 runs from the conserved cysteine through the conserved F or W. A D gene is named only where the DNA matches it firmly. The size field is filled for only some rows; it gives once, few, many or a size class.

V gene	clone size	D gene	J gene	CDR3 DNA	CDR3 protein
TRBV4-1	.	.	TRBJ1-6	TGCGCCAGCAGCCAAGTTTTCGGGCTTTCACCCCTCCACTTT	CASSQVFGLSPLHF
TRBV9	many	.	TRBJ1-1	TGTGCCAGCAGCGTCGAGGGCAGTTGGACTGAAGCTTTCTTT	CASSVEGSWTEAFF
TRBV6-1	many	.	TRBJ1-6	TGTGCCAGCAGTGAACAGTGGGATTCACCCCTCCACTTT	CASSEQWDSPLHF
TRBV3-2	.	.	TRBJ2-7	TGTGCCAGCAGCCAAGAATCACGCGGGAGTAACTCCTACGAGCAGTACTTC	CASSQESRGSNSYEQYF
TRBV14	.	TRBD1	TRBJ2-1	TGTGCCAGCAGCCAAGAAATAAGGACAGGGGTTGGGAGGTACAATGAGCAGTTCTTC	CASSQEIRTGVGRYNEQFF
TRBV11-3	many	.	TRBJ1-1	TGTGCCAGCAGTGCCGGCGGGGCGATGAACACTGAAGCTTTCTTT	CASSAGGAMNTEAFF
TRBV28	.	TRBD1	TRBJ1-1	TGTGCCAGCAGTTTACGGGGACAGGGTGGAGGCACTGAAGTTTTCTTT	CASSLRGQGGGTEVFF
TRBV7-9	many	.	TRBJ1-1	TGTGCCAGCAGCTTAGAGGAGCGCCATGAAGCTTTCTTT	CASSLEERHEAFF
TRBV11-2	many	TRBD1	TRBJ2-2	TGTGCCAGCAGCCACCGGGACAGGGCCCCTAAAGGGGAGCTGTTTTTT	CASSHRDRAPKGELFF
TRBV5-1	many	.	TRBJ2-1	TGCGCCAGCAGCTTGGAGGGCAGCTCGAGCTCCTACAATGAGCAGTTCTTC	CASSLEGSSSSYNEQFF
TRBV12-3/TRBV12-4	few	.	TRBJ2-3	TGTGCCAGCACCAACGCGGGGGCGGGAGAGGAGAGCACAGATACGCAGTATTTT	CASTNAGAGEESTDTQYF
TRBV2	few	TRBD1	TRBJ2-1	TGTGCCAGCAGCGGGCAGGGGGATGAGCAGTTCTTC	CASSGQGDEQFF
TRBV29-1	few	TRBD2	TRBJ2-1	TGCAGCGTTGAATGGTTAGCGGGGTACAATGAGCAGTTCTTC	CSVEWLAGYNEQFF
TRBV6-2/TRBV6-3	.	.	TRBJ2-7	TGTGCCAGCAGCCGACAAGTTGGGACACTCTCCTACGAGCAGTACTTC	CASSRQVGTLSYEQYF
TRBV2	many	.	TRBJ2-7	TGTGCCAGCGCGAGCTACGAGCAGTACTTC	CASASYEQYF
TRBV7-9	many	.	TRBJ2-5	TGTGCCAGCAGCTTAGGTAGGGCCGAACAAGAGACCCAGTACTTC	CASSLGRAEQETQYF
TRBV7-8	many	.	TRBJ2-1	TGTGCCAGCAGCTCGGGGACCGTGAGCTCCTACAATGAGCAGTTCTTC	CASSSGTVSSYNEQFF
TRBV18	few	.	TRBJ2-4	TGTGCCAGCTCTGACGGGGTACTCCTAGCCAAAAACATTCAGTACTTC	CASSDGVLLAKNIQYF
TRBV25-1	many	TRBD1	TRBJ2-5	TGTGCCAGCAGTGAATATCAGGGGGTGGAGACCCAGTACTTC	CASSEYQGVETQYF
TRBV12-3/TRBV12-4	many	.	TRBJ2-2	TGTGCCAGCAGTTTAGCGCTCGCAAGGCTGTTTTTT	CASSLALARLFF
TRBV21-1	many	.	TRBJ1-1	TGTGCCAGCACAGGGGGTGAAGCTTTCTTT	CASTGGEAFF
TRBV20-1	.	.	TRBJ2-3	TGCAGTGCTAGTATCTTGTGGGCTGGGACAGATACGCAGTATTTT	CSASILWAGTDTQYF